This TCR beta chain was captured by sequencing in a study of blood T cell repertoires in COVID-19. Turning to the study itself: Spain, Italy and the United States supplied samples that represented acute and convalescent COVID-19. In each case, the material was cDNA or gDNA derived from T cells, B-cell-depleted T cells, or PBMCs.

Authors' analysis steps: From reference gene primer amplification, estimates of nucleated cell counts were derived. Profiled with immunoSEQ multiplex PCR; TCRdb holds only in-frame clones, not every one. V and J calls and clone size are as listed in that table; D and trimming were resolved from the DNA. The sample contains around 50,000 clones, approximately 86% of which appear only once. The V and J ends lost 5 bases and 0 bases respectively, with 8 bases between them. Per the germline V gene, CDR1 is MNHEY and CDR2 is SMNVEV (reference sequence). The CDR3 consists of 14 residues. The sample comprised peripheral blood. This sequence was found in a woman at least 80 years old with acute or convalescent COVID-19. This chain links TRBV27 with TRBJ1-5, with D uncertain. The CDR3 DNA reads as TGTGCCAGCAGTAGAGAGAGTAGCAATCAGCCCCAGCATTTT. Translation gives CASSRESSNQPQHF.